This T cell receptor (beta chain) was observed in a study of cytomegalovirus exposure and HLA in healthy donors. Vbeta (60) and Jbeta (13) primers were used in the PCR. The table came from immunoSEQ multiplex PCR; TCRdb's copy has only in-frame clones and leaves some out. The sample lists around 100,000 clones; roughly 80% were seen once. The CDR3 extends over 16 amino acids. Per the germline V gene, CDR1 is SGHAT and CDR2 is FQNNGV. The V end lost 2 bases, the J end lost 3 bases, and 16 bases lay between the germline ends. The receptor's source is a man aged 40-50 years in good health and CMV-seronegative. V gene TRBV11-2 combines with J gene TRBJ1-1; D unresolved. Sequencing input: PBMCs. The CDR3 spells CASSLKKRAADTEAFF. In nucleotides, the CDR3 is TGTGCCAGCAGCTTAAAAAAAAGGGCAGCGGACACTGAAGCTTTCTTT. Filled out from reference TRBV11-2 and TRBJ1-1, the complete variable domain reads EAGVAQSPRYKIIEKRQSVAFWCNPISGHATLYWYQQILGQGPKLLIQFQNNGVVDDSQLPKDRFSAERLKGVDSTLKIQPAKLEDSAVYLCASSLKKRAADTEAFFGQGTRLTVV.